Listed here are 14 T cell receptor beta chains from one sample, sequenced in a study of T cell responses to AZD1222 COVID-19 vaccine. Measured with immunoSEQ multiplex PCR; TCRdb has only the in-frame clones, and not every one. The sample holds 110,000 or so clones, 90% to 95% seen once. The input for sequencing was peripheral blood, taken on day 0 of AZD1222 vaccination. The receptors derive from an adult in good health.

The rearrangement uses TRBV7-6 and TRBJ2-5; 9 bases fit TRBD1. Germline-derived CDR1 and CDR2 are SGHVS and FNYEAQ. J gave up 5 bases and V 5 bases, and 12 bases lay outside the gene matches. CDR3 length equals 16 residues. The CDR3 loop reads CASSGRQGVDVETQYF. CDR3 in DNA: TGTGCCAGCAGCGGGCGACAGGGGGTAGATGTGGAGACCCAGTACTTC.

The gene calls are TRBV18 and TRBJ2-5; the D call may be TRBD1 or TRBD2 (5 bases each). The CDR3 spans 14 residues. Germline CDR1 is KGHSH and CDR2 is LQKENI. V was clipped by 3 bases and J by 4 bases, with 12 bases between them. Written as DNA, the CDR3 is TGTGCCAGCTCACCTTCTATTGGGGGAGAGACCCAGTACTTC. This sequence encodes CASSPSIGGETQYF.

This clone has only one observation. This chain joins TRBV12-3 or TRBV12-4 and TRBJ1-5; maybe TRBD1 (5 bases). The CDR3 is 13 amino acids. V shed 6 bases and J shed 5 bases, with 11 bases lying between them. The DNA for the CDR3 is TGTGCCAGCAGCCTTGGGGGGGATCAGCCCCAGCATTTT. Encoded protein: CASSLGGDQPQHF.

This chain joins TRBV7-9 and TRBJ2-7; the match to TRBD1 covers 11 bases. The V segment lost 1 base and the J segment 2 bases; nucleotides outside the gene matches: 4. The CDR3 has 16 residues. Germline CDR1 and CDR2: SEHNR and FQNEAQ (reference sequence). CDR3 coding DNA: TGTGCCAGCAGCTTAGTGGCGGGACAGGGGGCCTACGAGCAGTACTTC. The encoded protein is CASSLVAGQGAYEQYF.

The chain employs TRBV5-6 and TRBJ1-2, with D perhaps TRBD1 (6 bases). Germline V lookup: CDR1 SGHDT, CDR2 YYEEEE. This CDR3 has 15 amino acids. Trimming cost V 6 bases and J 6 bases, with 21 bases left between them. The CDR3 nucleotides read TGTGCCAGCACCGAAATACTTACAGGGTATGATGGCTACACCTTC. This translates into CASTEILTGYDGYTF.

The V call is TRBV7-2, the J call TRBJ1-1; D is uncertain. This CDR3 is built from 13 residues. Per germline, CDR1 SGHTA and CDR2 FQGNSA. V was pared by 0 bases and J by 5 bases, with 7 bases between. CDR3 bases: TGTGCCAGCAGCTTAGCTTTTCTGACTGAAGCTTTCTTT. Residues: CASSLAFLTEAFF.

CDR3 amino acids: CSASHRTRDGYTF. The CDR3 DNA reads as TGCAGTGCTAGTCACCGAACAAGGGATGGCTACACCTTC. The rearrangement uses TRBV20-1 and TRBJ1-2; D is undetermined. CDR3 length: 13 amino acids. CDR1 and CDR2 (germline): DFQATT, SNEGSKA (reference sequence). The V and J ends lost 3 bases and 6 bases respectively, with 14 bases between them.

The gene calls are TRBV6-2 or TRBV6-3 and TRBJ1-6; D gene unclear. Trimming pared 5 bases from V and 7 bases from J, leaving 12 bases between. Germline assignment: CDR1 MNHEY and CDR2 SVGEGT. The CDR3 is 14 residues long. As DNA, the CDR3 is TGTGCCAGCAGTCCCTGGCTAGGGAATTCACCCCTCCACTTT. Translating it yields CASSPWLGNSPLHF.

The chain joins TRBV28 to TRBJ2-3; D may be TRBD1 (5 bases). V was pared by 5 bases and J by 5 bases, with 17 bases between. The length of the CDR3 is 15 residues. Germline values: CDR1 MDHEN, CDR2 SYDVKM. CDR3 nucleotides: TGTGCCAGCAGTGCTTCCGGACATCCGGGAGATACGCAGTATTTT. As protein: CASSASGHPGDTQYF. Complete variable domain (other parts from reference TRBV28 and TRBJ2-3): DVKVTQSSRYLVKRTGEKVFLECVQDMDHENMFWYRQDPGLGLRLIYFSYDVKMKEKGDIPEGYSVSREKKERFSLILESASTNQTSMYLCASSASGHPGDTQYFGPGTRLTVL.

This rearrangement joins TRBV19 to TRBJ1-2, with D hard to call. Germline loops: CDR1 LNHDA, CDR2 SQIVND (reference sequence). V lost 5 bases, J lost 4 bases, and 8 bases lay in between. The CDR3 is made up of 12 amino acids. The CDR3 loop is CASSQSGYGYTF. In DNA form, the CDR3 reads TGTGCCAGTAGTCAATCAGGCTATGGCTACACCTTC.

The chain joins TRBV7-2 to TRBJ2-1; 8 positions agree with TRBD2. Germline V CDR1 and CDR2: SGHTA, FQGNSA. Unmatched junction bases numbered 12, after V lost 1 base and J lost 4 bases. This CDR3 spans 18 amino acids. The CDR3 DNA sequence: TGTGCCAGCAGCTTAGAGTCAGGTCCGGGCGGGGGGTACAATGAGCAGTTCTTC. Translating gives CASSLESGPGGGYNEQFF.

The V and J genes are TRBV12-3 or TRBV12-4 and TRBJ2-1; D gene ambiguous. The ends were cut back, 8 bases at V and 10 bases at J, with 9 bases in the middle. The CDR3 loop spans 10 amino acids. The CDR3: CASGSGEQFF. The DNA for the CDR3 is TGTGCCAGCGGATCCGGAGAGCAGTTCTTC.

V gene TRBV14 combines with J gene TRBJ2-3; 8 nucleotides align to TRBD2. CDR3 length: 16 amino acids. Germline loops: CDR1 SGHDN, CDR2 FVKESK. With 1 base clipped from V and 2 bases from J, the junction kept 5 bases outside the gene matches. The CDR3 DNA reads TGTGCCAGCAGCCAAGCAGTAGCGGGGTACACAGATACGCAGTATTTT. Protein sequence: CASSQAVAGYTDTQYF.

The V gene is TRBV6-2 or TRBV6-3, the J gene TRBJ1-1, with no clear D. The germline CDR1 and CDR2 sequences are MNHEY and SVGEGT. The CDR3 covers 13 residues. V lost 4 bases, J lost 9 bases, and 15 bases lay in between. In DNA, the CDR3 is TGTGCCAGCAGTTCTATCCCTACCCCCAAAGCTTTCTTT. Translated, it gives CASSSIPTPKAFF.